Below, 9 T cell receptor beta chains from the same sample are listed, as sequenced in a study of cytomegalovirus exposure and HLA in healthy donors. Primers for the PCR totalled 60 Vbeta and 13 Jbeta. Here immunoSEQ multiplex PCR was the method, and the copy in TCRdb shows in-frame clones only, minus some. The data contain 77,000 or so clones, roughly 76% of them singletons. Source material: PBMCs. The receptors were gathered from a woman aged 40 to 50 in good health and CMV-seronegative.

In this sample, this clone turned up once. The J gene is TRBJ2-3, the V gene TRBV7-2, with 14 positions matching TRBD2. This CDR3 is built from 15 residues. Germline V gene sequence: CDR1 SGHTA, CDR2 FQGNSA. V shed 3 bases, J shed 6 bases, and the junction held 2 bases outside the gene matches. The CDR3 bases are TGTGCCAGCAGCTTTGGGACTAGCGGGAGTGATACGCAGTATTTT. Translating gives CASSFGTSGSDTQYF.

The chain links TRBV5-1 to TRBJ2-3, with 13 bases matching TRBD2. Trimming cost V 1 base and J 4 bases; bases outside gene matches: 3. The CDR3 loop spans 16 amino acids. Germline V gene data show CDR1 as SGHRS and CDR2 as YFSETQ. CDR3: CASSLTSGRASDTQYF. The CDR3 coding sequence is TGCGCCAGCAGCTTGACTAGCGGGAGGGCATCAGATACGCAGTATTTT.

The chain employs TRBV7-8 and TRBJ2-5, with D perhaps TRBD2 (6 bases). Trimming shortened V by 2 bases and J by 5 bases, and 9 bases separated the two germline ends. The CDR3 loop spans 13 amino acids. CDR1 SGHVS and CDR2 FQNEAQ come from the germline V gene. For the CDR3, the DNA is TGTGCCAGCAGCTTACGGGAGAGGGAGACCCAGTACTTC. It is translated as CASSLRERETQYF. The full variable domain, with the rest looked up from reference TRBV7-8 and TRBJ2-5, is GAGVSQSPRYKVAKRGQDVALRCDPISGHVSLFWYQQALGQGPEFLTYFQNEAQLDKSGLPSDRFFAERPEGSVSTLKIQRTQQEDSAVYLCASSLRERETQYFGPGTRLLVL.

This chain links TRBV27 with TRBJ2-7; 7 nucleotides match TRBD2. J gave up 3 bases and V 0 bases, and 8 bases lay outside the gene matches. The CDR3 is 16 amino acids. The germline CDR1 and CDR2 sequences are MNHEY and SMNVEV (reference sequence). The CDR3 is CASSLSDQREGYEQYF. Here the CDR3 DNA reads TGTGCCAGCAGTTTATCGGACCAGCGGGAAGGCTACGAGCAGTACTTC.

The genes are TRBV25-1 and TRBJ2-1; D is uncertain. This CDR3 contains 14 residues. The V end lost 1 base, the J end lost 6 bases, and 10 bases lay between the germline ends. CDR1 is MGHDK, CDR2 SYGVNS, per germline. CDR3 nucleotides: TGTGCCAGCAGTGAATCCTTACTTAGCAATGAGCAGTTCTTC. Translation: CASSESLLSNEQFF.

This chain links TRBV4-3 with TRBJ2-1; 12 bases map to TRBD2. The CDR3 length is 15 residues. CDR1 and CDR2 from the germline V gene are LGHNA and YSLEER. Losses at the gene ends were 5 bases for V and 8 bases for J; bases not matched to a gene: 7. The CDR3 nucleotides read TGCGCCAGCAGCACAGGACTAGCGGGATTGGATGAGCAGTTCTTC. Its translation is CASSTGLAGLDEQFF.

The V gene is TRBV19, the J gene TRBJ2-5; 8 bases are a match to TRBD1. Losses at the gene ends were 4 bases for V and 3 bases for J; bases not matched to a gene: 10. Per the germline V gene, CDR1 is LNHDA and CDR2 is SQIVND (reference sequence). This CDR3 spans 16 amino acids. The CDR3 here is CASSTYRRQGKETQYF. CDR3 nucleotides: TGTGCCAGTAGTACATACCGTAGACAGGGGAAAGAGACCCAGTACTTC.

Here the CDR3 reads CASSFRGGPEETQYF. The CDR3 DNA follows: TGTGCCAGCAGCTTTAGGGGGGGGCCAGAGGAGACCCAGTACTTC. The chain employs TRBV11-3 and TRBJ2-5; D perhaps matches TRBD2 (7 bases). The CDR3 totals 15 residues. Trimming stripped 3 bases from V and 5 bases from J, with 16 bases between. Germline CDR1 reads SGHNT; CDR2 reads YENEEA.

This clone was detected only a few times. The rearrangement links TRBV2 to TRBJ1-2; D may be TRBD1 (6 bases). CDR1 is SNHLY and CDR2 is FYNNEI in the germline V gene. Trimming took off 6 bases at V and 4 bases at J, with 18 bases between the two ends. The CDR3 has 15 residues. As DNA, the CDR3 is TGTGCCAGCAGCCAGTTCGCGGGGGGCGCCTATGGCTACACCTTC. This sequence encodes CASSQFAGGAYGYTF. Drawing the rest from reference TRBV2 and TRBJ1-2, the complete variable domain is EPEVTQTPSHQVTQMGQEVILRCVPISNHLYFYWYRQILGQKVEFLVSFYNNEISEKSEIFDDQFSVERPDGSNFTLKIRSTKLEDSAMYFCASSQFAGGAYGYTFGSGTRLTVV.